This paragraph reports one T cell receptor (beta chain). The data stem from a study of blood T cell repertoires in COVID-19. Study-wide context: Sites across the United States, Italy and Spain contributed samples from acute and convalescent COVID-19. In each case, the material was cDNA or gDNA derived from T cells, B-cell-depleted T cells, or PBMCs.

Authors' processing steps: Reference gene primers were amplified, and this amplification served to estimate nucleated cell counts. Some clones are missing from TCRdb's copy, which holds only in-frame ones; the method was immunoSEQ multiplex PCR. The DNA gave D and trimming, while V, J and clone size come from that table. The profile shows about 180,000 clones, 70% to 90% of them singletons. Trimming shortened V by 7 bases and J by 2 bases, and 11 bases separated the two germline ends. Germline CDR1 and CDR2: WSHSY and SAAADI. This CDR3 is 13 amino acids long. The chain links TRBV10-2 to TRBJ2-5, with D perhaps TRBD1 (6 bases). The sequencing sample was made of peripheral blood. This sequence was found in a man aged 55 to 69 with acute or convalescent COVID-19. CDR3 sequence: CASKHRAQETQYF. CDR3 coding DNA: TGCGCCAGCAAACACAGGGCGCAAGAGACCCAGTACTTC.